This TCR beta chain originates from a study of CD4 T cells in relation to SARS-CoV-2 and coronaviruses. Points from the study as a whole: Monoreactive clones expanded significantly more to SARS-CoV-2 than crossreactive clones did. This crossreactivity analysis covered spike protein alone, no other viral proteins.

In regard to this clone: No antigen is known for it.

TCRdb keeps only in-frame clones here, not all; method: immunoSEQ multiplex PCR. The sample records under 25,000 clones, 75% to 80% being singletons. Before the COVID-19 pandemic, during about 2011-2019, CD4+ T cells were taken from unexposed donors. CD4+ T cells were isolated from the cells after around eleven days of culture. As cell numbers allowed, unexposed-donor CD4+ T cells faced SARS-CoV-2 S/N and four cold-coronavirus spikes. The V gene lost 6 bases and the J gene lost 6 bases, with 18 bases spanning the gap. CDR3 length: 14 residues. Per germline, CDR1 SEHNR and CDR2 FQNEAQ (reference sequence).

The genes are TRBV7-9 and TRBJ2-7; no clear D. Specimen: CD4+ T cells from PBMCs, cultured in vitro. The source of this sequence is a human donor in good health. CDR3 nucleotides: TGTGCCAGCAGTTCCTCTCAGCTAGTTATCGAGCAGTACTTC. It translates to CASSSSQLVIEQYF.